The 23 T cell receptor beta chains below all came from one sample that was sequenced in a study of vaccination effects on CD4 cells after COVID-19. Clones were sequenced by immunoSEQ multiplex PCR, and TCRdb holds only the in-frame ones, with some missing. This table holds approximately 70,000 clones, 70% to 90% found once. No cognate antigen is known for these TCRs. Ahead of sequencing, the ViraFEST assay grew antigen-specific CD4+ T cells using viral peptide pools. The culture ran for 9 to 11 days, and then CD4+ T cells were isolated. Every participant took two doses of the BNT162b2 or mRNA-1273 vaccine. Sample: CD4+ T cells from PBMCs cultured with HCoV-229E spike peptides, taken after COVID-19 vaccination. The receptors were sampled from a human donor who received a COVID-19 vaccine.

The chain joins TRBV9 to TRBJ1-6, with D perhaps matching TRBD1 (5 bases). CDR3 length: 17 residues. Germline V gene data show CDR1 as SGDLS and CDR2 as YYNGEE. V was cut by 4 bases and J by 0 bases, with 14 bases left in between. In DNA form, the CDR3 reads TGTGCCAGCAGCCCCTGGTCGGGACCCTCCTATAATTCACCCCTCCACTTT. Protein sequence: CASSPWSGPSYNSPLHF.

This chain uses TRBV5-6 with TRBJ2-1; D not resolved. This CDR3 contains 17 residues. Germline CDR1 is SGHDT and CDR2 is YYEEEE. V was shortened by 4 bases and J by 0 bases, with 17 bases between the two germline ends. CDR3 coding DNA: TGTGCCAGCAGCCCCAATCTGGATCCGAGCTCCTACAATGAGCAGTTCTTC. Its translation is CASSPNLDPSSYNEQFF.

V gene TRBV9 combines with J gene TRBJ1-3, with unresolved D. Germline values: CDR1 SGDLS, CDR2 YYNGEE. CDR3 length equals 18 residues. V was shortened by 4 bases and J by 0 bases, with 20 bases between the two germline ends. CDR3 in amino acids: CASSRTDRTAISGNTIYF. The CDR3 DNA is TGTGCCAGCAGCAGAACGGATAGGACGGCGATCTCTGGAAACACCATATATTTT.

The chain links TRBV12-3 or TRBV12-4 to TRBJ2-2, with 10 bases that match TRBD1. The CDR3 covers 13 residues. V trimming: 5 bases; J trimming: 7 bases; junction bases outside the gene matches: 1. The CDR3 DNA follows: TGTGCCAGCAGTAGGACAGGGGGCGGGGAGCTGTTTTTT. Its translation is CASSRTGGGELFF.

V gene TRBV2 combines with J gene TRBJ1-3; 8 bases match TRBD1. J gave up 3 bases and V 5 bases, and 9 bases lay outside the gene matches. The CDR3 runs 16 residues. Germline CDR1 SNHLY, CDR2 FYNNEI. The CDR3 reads CASSPQGARNGNTIYF. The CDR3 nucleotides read TGTGCCAGCAGTCCCCAGGGGGCCAGGAATGGAAACACCATATATTTT.

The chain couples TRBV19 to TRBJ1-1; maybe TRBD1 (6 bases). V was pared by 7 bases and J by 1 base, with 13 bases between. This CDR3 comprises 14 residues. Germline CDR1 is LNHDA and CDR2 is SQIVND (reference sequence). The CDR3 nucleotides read TGTGCCAGTACCCCGGACAGAAAGAACACTGAAGCTTTCTTT. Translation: CASTPDRKNTEAFF.

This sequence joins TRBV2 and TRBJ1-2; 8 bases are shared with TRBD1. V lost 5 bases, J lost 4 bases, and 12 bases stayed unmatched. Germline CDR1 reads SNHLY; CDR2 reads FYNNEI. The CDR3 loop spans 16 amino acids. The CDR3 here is CASSTYRQGNGYGYTF. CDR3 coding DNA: TGTGCCAGCAGTACATACCGACAGGGGAACGGCTATGGCTACACCTTC.

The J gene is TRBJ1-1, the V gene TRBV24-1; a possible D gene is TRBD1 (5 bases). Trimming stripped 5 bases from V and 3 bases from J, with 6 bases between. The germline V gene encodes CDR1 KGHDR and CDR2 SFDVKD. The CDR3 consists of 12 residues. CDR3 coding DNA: TGTGCCACCAGTGGCAGGGACACTGAAGCTTTCTTT. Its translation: CATSGRDTEAFF.

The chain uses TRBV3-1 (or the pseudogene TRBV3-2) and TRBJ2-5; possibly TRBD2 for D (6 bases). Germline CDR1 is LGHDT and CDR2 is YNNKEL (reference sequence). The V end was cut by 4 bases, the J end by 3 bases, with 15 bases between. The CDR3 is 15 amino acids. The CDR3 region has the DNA TGTGCCAGCAGCCGATTACTAGCTTCCAAAGAGACCCAGTACTTC. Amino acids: CASSRLLASKETQYF.

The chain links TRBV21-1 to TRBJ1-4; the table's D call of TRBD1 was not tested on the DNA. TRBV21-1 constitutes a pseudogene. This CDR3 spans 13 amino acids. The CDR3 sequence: CASSKGGHEKLFF. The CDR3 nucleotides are TGTGCCAGCAGCAAAGGGGGGCATGAAAAACTGTTTTTT.

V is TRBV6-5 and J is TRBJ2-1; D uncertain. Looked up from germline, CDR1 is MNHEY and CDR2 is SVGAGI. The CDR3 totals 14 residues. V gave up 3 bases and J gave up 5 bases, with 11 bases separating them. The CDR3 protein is CASSYDPFNNEQFF. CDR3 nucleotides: TGTGCCAGCAGTTATGATCCGTTTAACAATGAGCAGTTCTTC.

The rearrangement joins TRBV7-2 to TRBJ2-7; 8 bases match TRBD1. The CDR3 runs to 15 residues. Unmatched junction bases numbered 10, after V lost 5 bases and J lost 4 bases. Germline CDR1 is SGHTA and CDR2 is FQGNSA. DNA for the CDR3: TGTGCCAGCAGCCAAGCCGGGACAGGTTTTTACGAGCAGTACGTC. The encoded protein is CASSQAGTGFYEQYV.

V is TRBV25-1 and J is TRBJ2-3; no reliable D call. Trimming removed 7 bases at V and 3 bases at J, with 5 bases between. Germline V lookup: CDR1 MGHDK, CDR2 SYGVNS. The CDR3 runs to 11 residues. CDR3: CASTLTDTQYF. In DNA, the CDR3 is TGTGCCAGCACCCTTACAGATACGCAGTATTTT. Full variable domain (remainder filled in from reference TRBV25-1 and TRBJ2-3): EADIYQTPRYLVIGTGKKITLECSQTMGHDKMYWYQQDPGMELHLIHYSYGVNSTEKGDLSSESTVSRIRTEHFPLTLESARPSHTSQYLCASTLTDTQYFGPGTRLTVL.

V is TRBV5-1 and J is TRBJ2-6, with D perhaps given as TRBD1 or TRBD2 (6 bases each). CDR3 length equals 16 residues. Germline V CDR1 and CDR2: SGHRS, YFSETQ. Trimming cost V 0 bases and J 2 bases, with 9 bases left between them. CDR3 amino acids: CASSLAGGTGANVLTF. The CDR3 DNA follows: TGCGCCAGCAGCTTGGCCGGGGGCACTGGGGCCAACGTCCTGACTTTC.

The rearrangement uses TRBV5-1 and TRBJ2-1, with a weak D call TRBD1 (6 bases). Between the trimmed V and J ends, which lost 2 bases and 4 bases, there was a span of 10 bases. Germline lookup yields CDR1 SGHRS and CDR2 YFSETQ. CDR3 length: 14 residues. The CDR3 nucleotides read TGCGCCAGCAGCTTAAACAGGGCATACAATGAGCAGTTCTTC. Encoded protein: CASSLNRAYNEQFF.

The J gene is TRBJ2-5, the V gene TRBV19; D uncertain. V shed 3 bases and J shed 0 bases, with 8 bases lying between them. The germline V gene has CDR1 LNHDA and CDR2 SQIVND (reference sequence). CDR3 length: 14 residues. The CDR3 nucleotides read TGTGCCAGTAGTATTGAAACTAACCAAGAGACCCAGTACTTC. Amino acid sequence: CASSIETNQETQYF.

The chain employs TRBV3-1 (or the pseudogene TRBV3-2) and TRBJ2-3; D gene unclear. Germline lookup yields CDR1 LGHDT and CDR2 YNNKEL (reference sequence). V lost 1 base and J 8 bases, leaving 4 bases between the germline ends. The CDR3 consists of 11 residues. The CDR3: CASSQARTQYF. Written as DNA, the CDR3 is TGTGCCAGCAGCCAAGCTCGTACGCAGTATTTT.

The CDR3 coding sequence is TGTGCCAGCAGCAACAGACTAGCCGCCCACGAGCAGTACGTC. It translates to CASSNRLAAHEQYV. The chain uses TRBV5-4 and TRBJ2-7; 7 bases are a match to TRBD2. Germline assignment: CDR1 SGHNT and CDR2 YYREEE (reference sequence). CDR3 length: 14 residues. V shed 4 bases and J 5 bases; nucleotides not matched to a gene: 9.

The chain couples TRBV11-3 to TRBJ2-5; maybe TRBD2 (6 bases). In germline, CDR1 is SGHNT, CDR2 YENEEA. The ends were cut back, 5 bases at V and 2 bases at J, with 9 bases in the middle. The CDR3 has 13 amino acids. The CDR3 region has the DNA TGTGCCAGCAGCGGGACTTATCAAGAGACCCAGTACTTC. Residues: CASSGTYQETQYF.

CDR3 sequence (DNA): TGCAGCGTTGAAGTGGCAGGGCCCAGCACTGAAGCTTTCTTT. Its protein is CSVEVAGPSTEAFF. The genes are TRBV29-1 and TRBJ1-1; tentative D call: TRBD1 (5 bases). V was clipped by 1 base and J by 4 bases, with 13 bases between them. Per germline, CDR1 SQVTM and CDR2 ANQGSEA. The CDR3 sequence is 14 residues long.

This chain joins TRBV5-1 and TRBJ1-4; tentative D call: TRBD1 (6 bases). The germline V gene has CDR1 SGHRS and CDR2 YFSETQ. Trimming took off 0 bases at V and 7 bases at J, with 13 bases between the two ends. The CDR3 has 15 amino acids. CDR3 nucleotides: TGCGCCAGCAGCTTGGGTGGACAGAGTACTGAAAAACTGTTTTTT. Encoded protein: CASSLGGQSTEKLFF.

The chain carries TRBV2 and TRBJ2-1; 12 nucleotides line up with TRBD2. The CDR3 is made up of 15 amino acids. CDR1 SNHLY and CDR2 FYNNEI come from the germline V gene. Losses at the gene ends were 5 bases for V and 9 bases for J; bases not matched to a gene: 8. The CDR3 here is CASSLLAGGPGEQFF. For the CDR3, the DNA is TGTGCCAGCAGTCTTCTAGCGGGGGGGCCCGGTGAGCAGTTCTTC.

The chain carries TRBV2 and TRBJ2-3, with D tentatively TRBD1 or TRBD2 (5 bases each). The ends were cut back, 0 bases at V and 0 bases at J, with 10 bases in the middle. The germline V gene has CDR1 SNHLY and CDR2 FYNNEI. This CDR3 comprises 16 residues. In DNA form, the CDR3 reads TGTGCCAGCAGTGAAGCCTGGGACGCCAGCACAGATACGCAGTATTTT. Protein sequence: CASSEAWDASTDTQYF.